The clone carrying this T cell receptor beta chain was seen only once. This sample stems from a study of blood T cells in healthy people across ages. With V trimmed by 1 base and J by 8 bases, 6 bases remained unmatched. Germline V gene sequence: CDR1 SGHTA, CDR2 FQGNSA. This CDR3 is 17 amino acids long. A J-beta primer mix and a sample-barcoded 5' primer were used in a second PCR of roughly 6 to 11 cycles. Via MiXCR, TCRdb re-called the 5' RACE reads, giving one row per CDR3 protein. The sample has about 1.4 million distinct CDR3 sequences, roughly 64% seen once. The chain combines TRBV7-2 with TRBJ1-6; 12 nucleotides match TRBD1. The source of this sequence is a man younger than 35 in good health. Sequencing was done on a sample of blood. The CDR3 reads CASSLGGTGGADSPLHF. In DNA form, the CDR3 reads TGTGCCAGCAGCTTAGGAGGGACAGGGGGCGCAGATTCACCCCTCCACTTT.